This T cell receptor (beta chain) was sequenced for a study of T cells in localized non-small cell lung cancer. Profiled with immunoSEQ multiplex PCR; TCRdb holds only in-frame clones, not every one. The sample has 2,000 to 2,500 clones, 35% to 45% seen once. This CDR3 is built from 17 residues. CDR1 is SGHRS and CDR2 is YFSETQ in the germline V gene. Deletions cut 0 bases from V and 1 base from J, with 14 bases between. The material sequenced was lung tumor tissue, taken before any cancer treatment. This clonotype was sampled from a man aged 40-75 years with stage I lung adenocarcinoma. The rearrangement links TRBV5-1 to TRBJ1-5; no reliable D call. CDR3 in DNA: TGCGCCAGCAGCTTGGGACCAAATCTGGGCAGCAATCAGCCCCAGCATTTT. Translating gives CASSLGPNLGSNQPQHF.